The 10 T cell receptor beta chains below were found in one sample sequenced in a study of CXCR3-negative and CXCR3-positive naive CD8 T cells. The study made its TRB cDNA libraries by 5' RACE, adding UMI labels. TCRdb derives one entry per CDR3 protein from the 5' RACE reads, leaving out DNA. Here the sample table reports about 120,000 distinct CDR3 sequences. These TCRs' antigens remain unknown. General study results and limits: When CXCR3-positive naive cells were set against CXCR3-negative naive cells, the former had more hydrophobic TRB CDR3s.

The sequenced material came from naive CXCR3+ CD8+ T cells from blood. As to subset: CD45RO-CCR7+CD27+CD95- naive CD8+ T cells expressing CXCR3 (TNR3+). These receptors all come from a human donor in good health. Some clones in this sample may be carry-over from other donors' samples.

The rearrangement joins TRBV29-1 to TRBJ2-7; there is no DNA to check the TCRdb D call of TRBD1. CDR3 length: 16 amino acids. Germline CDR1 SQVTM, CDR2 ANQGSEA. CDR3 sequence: CSVEIPGQGAHYEQYF.

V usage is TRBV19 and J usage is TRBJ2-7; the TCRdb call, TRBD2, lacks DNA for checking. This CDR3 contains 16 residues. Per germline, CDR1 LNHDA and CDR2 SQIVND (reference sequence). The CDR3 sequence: CASSIATGTNSYEQYF.

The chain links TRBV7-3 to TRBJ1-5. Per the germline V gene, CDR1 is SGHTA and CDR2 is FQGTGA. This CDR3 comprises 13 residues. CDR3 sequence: CASSLFGGQPQHF.

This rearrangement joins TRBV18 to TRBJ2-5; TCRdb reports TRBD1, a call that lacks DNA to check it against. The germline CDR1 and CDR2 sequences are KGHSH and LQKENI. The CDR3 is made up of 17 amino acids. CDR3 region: CASSPPDGTVDQETQYF.

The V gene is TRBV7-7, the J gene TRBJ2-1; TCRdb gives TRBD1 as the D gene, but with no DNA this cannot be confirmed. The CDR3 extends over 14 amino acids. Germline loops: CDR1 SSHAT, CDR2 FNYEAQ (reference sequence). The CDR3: CASSPLSDDNEQFF.

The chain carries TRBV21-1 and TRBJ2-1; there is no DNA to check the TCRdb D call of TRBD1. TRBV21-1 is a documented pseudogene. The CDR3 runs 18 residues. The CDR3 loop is CASSRGAFGRGSYNEQFF.

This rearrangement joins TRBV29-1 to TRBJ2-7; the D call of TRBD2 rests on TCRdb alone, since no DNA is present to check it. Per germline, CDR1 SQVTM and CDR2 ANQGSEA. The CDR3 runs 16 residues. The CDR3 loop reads CSVEKPGLADPYEQYF.

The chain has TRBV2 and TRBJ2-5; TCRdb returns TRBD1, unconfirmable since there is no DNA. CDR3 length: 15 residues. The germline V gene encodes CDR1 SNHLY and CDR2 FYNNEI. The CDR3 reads CASSRTGGGQETQYF.

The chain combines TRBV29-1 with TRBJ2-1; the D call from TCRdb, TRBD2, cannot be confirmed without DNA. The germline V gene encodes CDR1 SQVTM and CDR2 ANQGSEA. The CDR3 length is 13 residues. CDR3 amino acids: CSVESGTYNEQFF.

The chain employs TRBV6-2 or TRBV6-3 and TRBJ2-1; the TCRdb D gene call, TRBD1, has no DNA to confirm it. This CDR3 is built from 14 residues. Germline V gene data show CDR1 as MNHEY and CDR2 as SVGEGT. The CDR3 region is CASSSDREVNEQFF.